These 2 T cell receptor beta chains were sequenced from one sample in a study of T cells in women clearing cervical HPV infection. Only in-frame clones appear in the TCRdb table, and some are missing; sequencing was by immunoSEQ multiplex PCR. The sample data list around 30,000 clones. Source material: blood buffy coat. Source of these receptors: a woman aged 18 to 75 with a cervical HPV16 infection that either progressed to CIN3+ or cleared (not recorded which).

With respect to this clone: The CDR3 goes on 3 residues after the read ends, and that part is filled in from the germline J gene. V is TRBV19 and J is TRBJ1-2; maybe TRBD1 (6 bases). The ends were cut back, 1 base at V and 4 bases at J, with 19 bases in the middle. CDR1 and CDR2 from the germline V gene are LNHDA and SQIVND (reference sequence). This CDR3 has 17 residues. The CDR3 DNA, read in part, is TGTGCCAGTAGTATAGCCTCCGCACAGGGAGGATCCTATGGC. Encoded protein: CASSIASAQGGSYG. The whole CDR3 sequence is CASSIASAQGGSYGYTF.

A word on this clone: The CDR3 end is not reached by the read, which stops 3 residues before it; the germline J gene fills it in. V is TRBV5-1 and J is TRBJ2-1; tentatively, D is TRBD2 (6 bases). The CDR3 runs to 14 residues. The V end lost 4 bases, the J end lost 7 bases, and 15 bases lay between the germline ends. Germline CDR1 and CDR2: SGHRS and YFSETQ. The CDR3 here is CASSPTGTYNEQFF. The part of the CDR3 DNA that was read is TGCGCCAGCAGCCCAACCGGGACTTATAATGAG. Drawing the rest from reference TRBV5-1 and TRBJ2-1, the complete variable domain is KAGVTQTPRYLIKTRGQQVTLSCSPISGHRSVSWYQQTPGQGLQFLFEYFSETQRNKGNFPGRFSGRQFSNSRSEMNVSTLELGDSALYLCASSPTGTYNEQFFGPGTRLTVL.